These T cell receptor beta chains were read from a single sample in a study of neurological immune-mediated disorders. TCRdb re-called the 5' RACE reads with MiXCR, one entry per CDR3 protein. This sample has 25,000 to 35,000 distinct CDR3 sequences, with roughly 1.6% found just once. Sequenced input: PBMCs. The origin of the receptors is a woman in her thirties with multiple sclerosis. Each CDR3 is given with its conserved first and last residue.

CDR3	J	V
CASSLTGRRGYTF	TRBJ1-2	TRBV6-5
CASSSLADVRDTQYF	TRBJ2-3	TRBV12-3/TRBV12-4
CATSAQYEQYF	TRBJ2-7	TRBV10-3
CSARDRASGGVRGTDTQYF	TRBJ2-3	TRBV20-1
CASSLLAPQETQYF	TRBJ2-5	TRBV4-2
CASSQAQGVSTDTQYF	TRBJ2-3	TRBV6-5
CASSARTGEAPEAFF	TRBJ1-1	TRBV11-2
CASRPRLAGGNEQFF	TRBJ2-1	TRBV5-1
CASSPTGTTNGYTF	TRBJ1-2	TRBV5-1
CASSVTAGGNEQFF	TRBJ2-1	TRBV9
CASSLGGNSYNEQFF	TRBJ2-1	TRBV5-1
CASSLVGDGQETQYF	TRBJ2-5	TRBV5-1
CASSRTSGETQYF	TRBJ2-5	TRBV12-3/TRBV12-4
CSATDRVNTEAFF	TRBJ1-1	TRBV20-1
CSVRAGTYNEQFF	TRBJ2-1	TRBV29-1
CASSQRGLSSGNTIYF	TRBJ1-3	TRBV3-1
CATSDSTGPYEQYF	TRBJ2-7	TRBV24-1
CASSLSFSSPFNYGYTF	TRBJ1-2	TRBV5-1
CASRTSGGSTDTQYF	TRBJ2-3	TRBV6-6
CASSQAGQGEETQYF	TRBJ2-5	TRBV4-1
CASSFTGVRGDEQFF	TRBJ2-1	TRBV12-3/TRBV12-4
CASSPYGTINGNQPQHF	TRBJ1-5	TRBV18
CASSLRDLNQPQHF	TRBJ1-5	TRBV12-3/TRBV12-4
CASSPGSANEKLFF	TRBJ1-4	TRBV5-1
CASSGSFTLF	TRBJ1-2	TRBV6-1
CASSIGSGVYEQYF	TRBJ2-7	TRBV19
CASSLARLAGDTGELFF	TRBJ2-2	TRBV7-2
CSARELAEAFF	TRBJ1-1	TRBV20-1
CASSETRDTEAFF	TRBJ1-1	TRBV7-6
CSAGLGTQAFF	TRBJ1-1	TRBV20-1
CASSYRSLAGDTGELFF	TRBJ2-2	TRBV6-5
CSAAVGRLGYTF	TRBJ1-2	TRBV20-1
CASSRYRTSSPFAQFF	TRBJ2-1	TRBV3-1
CASSLVVRETQYF	TRBJ2-5	TRBV12-3/TRBV12-4
CSAKGPYQTVF	TRBJ2-3	TRBV20-1
CASSPRGGGKTQYF	TRBJ2-5	TRBV5-4
CASRPTGGVGTEAFF	TRBJ1-1	TRBV5-1
CSAREFGRQNTEAFF	TRBJ1-1	TRBV20-1